In its sample, the clone carrying this T cell receptor (beta chain) was seen once. Antigen: not known. Peripheral blood, together with lesional scalp punch biopsies, was collected from alopecia areata patients. Isolation of CD4+ and CD8+ T cells from PBMCs was achieved by sorting. These data originate in a study of CD8+ T cells in alopecia areata. The study's findings and limits: Higher clonality than in normal scalp was seen in lesional scalp, especially alopecia totalis/universalis. Among patients, TCR sharing was less clear than in mice, a difference possibly due in part to HLA diversity in the patient population.

This CDR3 has 13 amino acids. In germline, CDR1 is PRHDT, CDR2 FYEKMQ (reference sequence). The V and J ends lost 5 bases and 1 base respectively, with 8 bases between them. Following RNA extraction, reverse transcription yielded cDNA that acted as the sequencing template. TCRdb keeps only in-frame clones here, not all; method: immunoSEQ multiplex PCR. This table has 100,000 to 120,000 clones, 58% appearing once. The chain joins TRBV13 to TRBJ1-2; D gene unclear. The sequence derives from a human donor with alopecia areata. The sequencing sample was made of NKG2D-low CD8+ T cells sorted from blood. Written as DNA, the CDR3 is TGTGCCAGCAGCACCGGGAGTAACTATGGCTACACCTTC. Translated, it gives CASSTGSNYGYTF.